One and the same sample provided the 25 T cell receptor beta chains below, sequenced in a study of post-analysis software for immune sequencing data. The study's findings and limits: TRBV segments more frequent in patients than in controls numbered several and included TRBV5-6, TRBV5-1 and TRBV20-1.

No antigens are known for them. Every TCR beta cDNA library bore unique molecular identifiers. TCRdb re-analysed the PCR reads in MiXCR, keeping a single row per CDR3 protein. The sample lists 450,000 to 650,000 distinct CDR3 sequences; about 40% were seen once. The sample taken for sequencing was blood. The receptors were gathered from a girl between 10 and 17 years old with multiple sclerosis.

The sample holds a few counts of this clonotype. The chain couples TRBV11-2 to TRBJ2-3; 9 nucleotides agree with TRBD1. CDR3 length: 15 residues. Unmatched junction bases numbered 3, after V lost 2 bases and J lost 3 bases. Germline assignment: CDR1 SGHAT and CDR2 FQNNGV. The CDR3 DNA sequence: TGTGCCAGCAGCTTACGACAGGGGGGAACAGATACGCAGTATTTT. This codes for CASSLRQGGTDTQYF. Variable domain in full (rest from reference TRBV11-2 and TRBJ2-3): EAGVAQSPRYKIIEKRQSVAFWCNPISGHATLYWYQQILGQGPKLLIQFQNNGVVDDSQLPKDRFSAERLKGVDSTLKIQPAKLEDSAVYLCASSLRQGGTDTQYFGPGTRLTVL.

V gene TRBV12-3 or TRBV12-4 combines with J gene TRBJ2-7; possible D gene TRBD1, 5 bases. Trimming took off 5 bases at V and 1 base at J, with 12 bases between the two ends. CDR3 size: 14 residues. DNA for the CDR3: TGTGCCAGCAGTCGACAGAATCCGTCCTACGAGCAGTACTTC. Translating it yields CASSRQNPSYEQYF.

This clonotype turned up a few times. The CDR3 region has the DNA TGCGCCAGCAGCCCTCGGAGGGGGCTTAACTATGGCTACACCTTC. Its translation is CASSPRRGLNYGYTF. The chain links TRBV4-1 to TRBJ1-2; 7 nucleotides match TRBD1. Trimming removed 4 bases from V and 1 base from J; junction bases left unmatched: 6. This CDR3 is 15 amino acids long. Germline V CDR1 and CDR2: MGHRA, YSYEKL.

The chain joins TRBV28 to TRBJ2-1; 10 positions agree with TRBD2. Per the germline V gene, CDR1 is MDHEN and CDR2 is SYDVKM. The CDR3 spans 16 residues. V dropped 6 bases and J dropped 3; count of bases not matched to a gene: 8. The CDR3 protein is CASSPSGTSVYNEQFF. The CDR3 nucleotides are TGTGCCAGCAGCCCCTCGGGGACTAGCGTCTACAATGAGCAGTTCTTC. The variable domain in full, completed from reference TRBV28 and TRBJ2-1, reads DVKVTQSSRYLVKRTGEKVFLECVQDMDHENMFWYRQDPGLGLRLIYFSYDVKMKEKGDIPEGYSVSREKKERFSLILESASTNQTSMYLCASSPSGTSVYNEQFFGPGTRLTVL.

CDR3 region: CASSPRTSELPDTQYF. CDR3 in DNA: TGTGCCAGCAGCCCTCGGACTAGCGAGCTGCCAGATACGCAGTATTTT. This chain links TRBV7-9 with TRBJ2-3, with 9 bases that match TRBD2. V lost 5 bases and J lost 4; bases outside the gene matches: 10. The CDR3 is 16 amino acids. Per the germline V gene, CDR1 is SEHNR and CDR2 is FQNEAQ (reference sequence).

The J gene is TRBJ1-2, the V gene TRBV13, with a possible D match to TRBD1 (6 bases). The germline V gene has CDR1 PRHDT and CDR2 FYEKMQ (reference sequence). Trimming stripped 0 bases from V and 6 bases from J, with 11 bases between. The CDR3 covers 14 residues. The CDR3 reads CASSLGQGRDGYTF. In DNA, the CDR3 is TGTGCCAGCAGCTTAGGCCAGGGGCGTGATGGCTACACCTTC. The full variable domain, completed using reference TRBV13 and TRBJ1-2, is AAGVIQSPRHLIKEKRETATLKCYPIPRHDTVYWYQQGPGQDPQFLISFYEKMQSDKGSIPDRFSAQQFSDYHSELNMSSLELGDSALYFCASSLGQGRDGYTFGSGTRLTVV.

This chain joins TRBV11-2 and TRBJ2-7, with 9 positions matching TRBD1. The V and J ends lost 0 bases and 2 bases, in that order; junction bases with no gene match: 2. CDR1 and CDR2 (germline): SGHAT, FQNNGV. The CDR3 has 15 residues. CDR3 DNA sequence: TGTGCCAGCAGCTTAGAGGGACAGGGAACCTACGAGCAGTACTTC. Amino acid sequence: CASSLEGQGTYEQYF.

The rearrangement links TRBV5-6 to TRBJ2-3; D call uncertain. Germline CDR1 SGHDT, CDR2 YYEEEE. This CDR3 region has 15 residues. The ends were cut back, 2 bases at V and 0 bases at J, with 10 bases in the middle. Written as DNA, the CDR3 is TGTGCCAGCAGCTTTCCTCCCTCTAGCACAGATACGCAGTATTTT. Protein: CASSFPPSSTDTQYF.

This chain uses TRBV5-1 with TRBJ2-1; possibly TRBD1 for D (5 bases). CDR1 is SGHRS and CDR2 is YFSETQ in the germline V gene. Trimming stripped 5 bases from V and 6 bases from J, with 18 bases between. The CDR3 has 15 residues. The CDR3 DNA reads as TGCGCCAGCAGTCAGCAGGGCCCTTTTGTCAATGAGCAGTTCTTC. Translation: CASSQQGPFVNEQFF.

This clonotype was detected once. This chain joins TRBV3-1 and TRBJ2-4; TRBD2 aligns across 9 bases. V lost 4 bases, J lost 9 bases, and 10 bases stayed unmatched. This CDR3 has 15 residues. Per germline, CDR1 LGHDT and CDR2 YNNKEL (reference sequence). In DNA, the CDR3 is TGTGCCAGCAGCCCAGCCGGGACTAGCTCGGTCATTCAGTACTTC. Translated: CASSPAGTSSVIQYF.

This clonotype appeared a few times. The chain joins TRBV7-2 to TRBJ1-2; perhaps TRBD1 as D (6 bases). This CDR3 region has 14 residues. Germline assignment: CDR1 SGHTA and CDR2 FQGNSA. Trimming pared 5 bases from V and 4 bases from J, leaving 14 bases between. This chain's CDR3 is CASSPQGQGYGYTF. CDR3 nucleotides: TGTGCCAGCAGCCCTCAGGGGCAGGGCTATGGCTACACCTTC.

Comment on this clonotype: The junction differs from germline at one of its ends, possibly a read error. The gene calls are TRBV27 and TRBJ1-5; 8 nucleotides match TRBD1. The CDR3 has 14 amino acids. Looked up from germline, CDR1 is MNHEY and CDR2 is SMNVEV (reference sequence). CDR3 sequence: CASSRTGWGQPQHF. CDR3 DNA: TGCGCCAGCAGCCGGACAGGGTGGGGTCAGCCCCAGCATTTT.

This clonotype occurred a few times. V and J are TRBV27 and TRBJ2-6; possibly TRBD1 for D (5 bases). The V gene's germline CDR1 is MNHEY and CDR2 SMNVEV (reference sequence). Trimming took 7 bases from V and 1 from J, leaving 11 bases between them. The CDR3 is 15 amino acids. In nucleotides, the CDR3 is TGTGCCAGCACCAAAGGGGTGTCTGGGGCCAACGTCCTGACTTTC. As protein: CASTKGVSGANVLTF.

This rearrangement joins TRBV20-1 to TRBJ2-3; the match to TRBD1 covers 9 bases. J lost 7 bases, V lost 5 bases, and 16 bases had no gene match. This CDR3 contains 16 residues. Germline CDR1 DFQATT, CDR2 SNEGSKA (reference sequence). The CDR3 sequence: CSAGAGTGGVGNTQYF. The CDR3 DNA follows: TGCAGTGCTGGAGCGGGTACAGGGGGCGTTGGAAATACGCAGTATTTT.

The sample holds a few counts of this clonotype. The chain joins TRBV27 to TRBJ2-5; TRBD2 agrees at 13 bases. This CDR3 comprises 16 residues. Germline trimming cut 6 bases from V and 5 bases from J; bases unmatched to any gene: 9. Germline V gene lookup returns CDR1 MNHEY and CDR2 SMNVEV (reference sequence). CDR3 loop: CASSPGLAGYRETQYF. The DNA for the CDR3 is TGTGCCAGCAGCCCGGGACTAGCGGGATATCGGGAGACCCAGTACTTC.

This clonotype appeared a few times. V usage is TRBV10-3 and J usage is TRBJ2-4; D gene ambiguous. CDR3 size: 14 residues. The V gene's germline CDR1 is ENHRY and CDR2 SYGVKD. Trimming left V 7 bases short and J 4 bases short, with 14 bases between. The CDR3 DNA sequence: TGTGCCATCATCCGTGAGGTGGTAAAAAACATTCAGTACTTC. It specifies CAIIREVVKNIQYF.

The rearrangement links TRBV4-2 to TRBJ2-7; weak D call: TRBD2 (5 bases). The V gene lost 1 base and the J gene lost 1 base, with 11 bases spanning the gap. Germline V gene data show CDR1 as LGHNA and CDR2 as YNFKEQ. The CDR3 is 15 residues long. As DNA, the CDR3 is TGTGCCAGCAGCCAAGTCGGGGAAGGGTCCTACGAGCAGTACTTC. Translation: CASSQVGEGSYEQYF.

The chain carries TRBV5-1 and TRBJ2-1, with 8 bases fitting TRBD1. The V segment lost 7 bases and the J segment 5 bases; nucleotides outside the gene matches: 11. The CDR3 covers 15 residues. From germline, CDR1 is SGHRS and CDR2 YFSETQ. The CDR3 coding sequence is TGCGCCAGCGCCCTTGGACAGGGAAGAAACAATGAGCAGTTCTTC. Translation gives CASALGQGRNNEQFF.

The chain's CDR3 is CASSFGGRQETQYF. Here the CDR3 DNA reads TGTGCCAGCAGCTTTGGAGGCAGACAAGAGACCCAGTACTTC. The J gene is TRBJ2-5, the V gene TRBV11-1; maybe TRBD2 (5 bases). CDR3 length equals 14 residues. Germline CDR1 is SGHAT and CDR2 is FQDESV (reference sequence). V dropped 3 bases and J dropped 2 bases, with 10 bases sitting between them. Complete variable domain (other parts from reference TRBV11-1 and TRBJ2-5): EAEVAQSPRYKITEKSQAVAFWCDPISGHATLYWYRQILGQGPELLVQFQDESVVDDSQLPKDRFSAERLKGVDSTLKIQPAELGDSAMYLCASSFGGRQETQYFGPGTRLLVL.

This clonotype showed up just a few times. V is TRBV10-2 and J is TRBJ2-4; D unresolved. This CDR3 comprises 14 residues. Germline CDR1 WSHSY, CDR2 SAAADI. Deletions cut 4 bases from V and 0 bases from J, with 7 bases between. In DNA, the CDR3 is TGCGCCAGCAGTGGAGGAGTAGCCAAAAACATTCAGTACTTC. Translating gives CASSGGVAKNIQYF.

This clonotype came up a few times. The chain joins TRBV29-1 to TRBJ2-1, with D tentatively TRBD1 (5 bases). The CDR3 consists of 15 residues. CDR1 is SQVTM and CDR2 is ANQGSEA in the germline V gene. Trimming pared 3 bases from V and 0 bases from J, leaving 12 bases between. The CDR3 DNA reads as TGCAGCGTTGAGAAGGGGTGGGGCTCCTACAATGAGCAGTTCTTC. It is translated as CSVEKGWGSYNEQFF.

This clonotype came up a few times. This rearrangement joins TRBV20-1 to TRBJ2-3; 11 bases map to TRBD2. Germline values: CDR1 DFQATT, CDR2 SNEGSKA (reference sequence). The CDR3 covers 15 residues. After removal of 7 bases from V and 4 bases from J, the junction contained 10 bases not matched to a gene. In DNA, the CDR3 is TGCAGTGGCTTAGCTAGCGGGAGGTTCGCAGATACGCAGTATTTT. Translation: CSGLASGRFADTQYF.

V gene TRBV7-2 combines with J gene TRBJ2-2; 8 nucleotides match TRBD2. The germline gives CDR1 SGHTA, CDR2 FQGNSA. The CDR3 spans 13 residues. The J segment lost 7 bases and the V segment lost 7 bases, leaving 5 bases of the junction unmatched. CDR3: CASKRGGDGELFF. The CDR3 DNA follows: TGTGCCAGCAAACGGGGGGGGGACGGGGAGCTGTTTTTT.

This clonotype has more than one count but fewer than ten. V usage is TRBV7-9 and J usage is TRBJ2-5; TRBD2 matches 7 bases. The germline V gene has CDR1 SEHNR and CDR2 FQNEAQ (reference sequence). Losses at the gene ends were 5 bases for V and 11 bases for J; bases not matched to a gene: 8. The CDR3 loop spans 12 amino acids. Here the CDR3 DNA reads TGTGCCAGCAGCCCTGGACTAGTCGGGCAGTACTTC. It translates to CASSPGLVGQYF.

CDR3 residues: CASGDRDFYGYTF. CDR3 in DNA: TGTGCCAGCGGAGACCGGGACTTCTATGGCTACACCTTC. The chain uses TRBV12-3 or TRBV12-4 and TRBJ1-2, with a tentative D call TRBD1 (5 bases). The CDR3 totals 13 residues. V lost 8 bases and J lost 4, with 14 bases in between.